This T cell receptor (beta chain) emerged from a study of Ad26.COV2.S vaccination and SARS-CoV-2 variants. Worth noting for this clone: Antigen: not known.

The protocol was immunoSEQ multiplex PCR, while the TCRdb copy is restricted to in-frame clones and leaves out a portion. The sample has more than 300,000 clones, about 82% seen once; the top ten hold 2% to 2.5%. Germline assignment: CDR1 MDHEN and CDR2 SYDVKM. This CDR3 region has 12 residues. The ends were cut back, 2 bases at V and 6 bases at J, with 7 bases in the middle. Study findings and constraints: A substantial breadth of spike-specific CD8+ and CD4+ T cell responses after vaccination has been reported.

Treatment noted: roughly 18 received Ad26.COV2.S at low or high dose, single or two shots; several received placebo; per-sample allocation not given. Repertoires come from day 63 after the first vaccine or placebo injection. The vaccine delivered Wuhan-strain SARS-CoV-2 spike through an Ad26 vector. This chain links TRBV28 with TRBJ1-1; tentatively, D is TRBD1 (5 bases). The material was peripheral blood, obtained in a trial of Ad26.COV2.S vaccine versus placebo. This TCR derives from a person between 18 and 59 years old who received the Ad26.COV2.S COVID-19 vaccine or a placebo. The CDR3 region is CASSLLGAEAFF. Here the CDR3 DNA reads TGTGCCAGCAGTTTACTAGGGGCTGAAGCTTTCTTT.